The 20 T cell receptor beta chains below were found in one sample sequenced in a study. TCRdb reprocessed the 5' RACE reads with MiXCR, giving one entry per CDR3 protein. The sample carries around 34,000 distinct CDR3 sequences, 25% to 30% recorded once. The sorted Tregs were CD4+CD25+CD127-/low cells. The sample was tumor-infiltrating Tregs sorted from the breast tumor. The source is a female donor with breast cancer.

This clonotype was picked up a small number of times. The CDR3: CSARDSYRDTQYF. The CDR3 DNA is TGCAGTGCCCGGGACTCTTATAGAGATACGCAGTATTTT. The rearrangement links TRBV20-1 to TRBJ2-3; D perhaps matches TRBD2 (6 bases). Germline V lookup: CDR1 DFQATT, CDR2 SNEGSKA (reference sequence). Trimming left V 6 bases short and J 5 bases short, with 15 bases between. The CDR3 runs to 13 residues.

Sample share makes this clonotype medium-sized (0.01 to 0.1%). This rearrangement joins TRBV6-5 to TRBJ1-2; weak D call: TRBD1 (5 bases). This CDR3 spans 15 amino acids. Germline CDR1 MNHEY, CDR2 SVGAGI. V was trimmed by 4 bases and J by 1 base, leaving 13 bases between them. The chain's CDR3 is CASSSPGTHNYGYTF. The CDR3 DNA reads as TGTGCCAGCAGTTCTCCAGGGACCCATAACTATGGCTACACCTTC.

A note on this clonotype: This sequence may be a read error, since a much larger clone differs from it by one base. This CDR3 reads CASSHRQRNTDTQYF. The CDR3 region has the DNA TGTGCCAGCAGCCACCGCCAGCGGAACACAGATACGCAGTATTTT. V usage is TRBV4-2 and J usage is TRBJ2-3, with TRBD2 as a possible D gene (5 bases). Germline CDR1 LGHNA, CDR2 YNFKEQ. V lost 3 bases to trimming and J lost 2 bases, with 12 bases between them. This CDR3 has 15 amino acids.

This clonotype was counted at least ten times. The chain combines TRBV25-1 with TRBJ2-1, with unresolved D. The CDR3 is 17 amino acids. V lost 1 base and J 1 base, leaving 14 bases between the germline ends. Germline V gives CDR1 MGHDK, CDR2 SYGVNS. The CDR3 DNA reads TGTGCCAGCAGTGAATCCCAACGCGGCTTATCCTACAATGAGCAGTTCTTC. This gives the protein CASSESQRGLSYNEQFF.

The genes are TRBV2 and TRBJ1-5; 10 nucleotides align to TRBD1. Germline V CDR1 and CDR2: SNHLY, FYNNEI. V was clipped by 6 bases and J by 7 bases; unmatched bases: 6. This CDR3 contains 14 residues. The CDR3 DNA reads TGTGCCAGCAGGCCGGGACAGGGGTGGCAGCCCCAGCATTTT. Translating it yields CASRPGQGWQPQHF. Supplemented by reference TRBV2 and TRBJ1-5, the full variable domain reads EPEVTQTPSHQVTQMGQEVILRCVPISNHLYFYWYRQILGQKVEFLVSFYNNEISEKSEIFDDQFSVERPDGSNFTLKIRSTKLEDSAMYFCASRPGQGWQPQHFGDGTRLSIL.

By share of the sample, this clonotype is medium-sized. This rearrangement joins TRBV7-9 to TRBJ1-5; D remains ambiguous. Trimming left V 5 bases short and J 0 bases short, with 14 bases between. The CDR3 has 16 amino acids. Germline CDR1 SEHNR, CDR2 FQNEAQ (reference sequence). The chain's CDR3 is CASSPSTENSNQPQHF. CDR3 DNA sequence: TGTGCCAGCAGCCCTTCCACCGAAAATAGCAATCAGCCCCAGCATTTT. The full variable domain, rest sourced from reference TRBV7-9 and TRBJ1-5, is DTGVSQNPRHKITKRGQNVTFRCDPISEHNRLYWYRQTLGQGPEFLTYFQNEAQLEKSRLLSDRFSAERPKGSFSTLEIQRTEQGDSAMYLCASSPSTENSNQPQHFGDGTRLSIL.

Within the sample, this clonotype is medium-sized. The CDR3 DNA sequence: TGTGCCACCAGCAGAGTAGGGAGCGACCGCTTGGGGCAGTACTTC. This sequence encodes CATSRVGSDRLGQYF. The chain uses TRBV15 and TRBJ2-7; TRBD2 might be the D (5 bases). Germline CDR1 is LNHNV and CDR2 is YYDKDF (reference sequence). The CDR3 totals 15 residues. Trimming took 1 base from V and 9 from J, leaving 19 bases between them.

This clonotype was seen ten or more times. Here the CDR3 reads CAHPLQGGDTQYF. CDR3 nucleotide sequence: TGTGCCCACCCTTTGCAGGGCGGAGATACGCAGTATTTT. V and J are TRBV10-3 and TRBJ2-3; the D gene is possibly TRBD1 (5 bases). Germline V gene data show CDR1 as ENHRY and CDR2 as SYGVKD. Trimming took off 11 bases at V and 5 bases at J, with 17 bases between the two ends. This CDR3 has 13 residues.

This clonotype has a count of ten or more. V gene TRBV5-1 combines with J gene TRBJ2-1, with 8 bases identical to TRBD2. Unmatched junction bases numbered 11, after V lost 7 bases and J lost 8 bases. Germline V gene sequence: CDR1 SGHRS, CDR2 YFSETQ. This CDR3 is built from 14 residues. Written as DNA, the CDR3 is TGCGCCAGCCGAAGCATTAGCGGGAAGGATGAGCAGTTCTTC. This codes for CASRSISGKDEQFF.

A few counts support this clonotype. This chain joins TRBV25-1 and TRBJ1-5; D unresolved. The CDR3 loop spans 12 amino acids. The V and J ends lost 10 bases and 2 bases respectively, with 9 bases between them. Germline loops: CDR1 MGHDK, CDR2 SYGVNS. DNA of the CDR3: TGTGCCACTGACGGCCGCAATCAGCCCCAGCATTTT. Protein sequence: CATDGRNQPQHF.

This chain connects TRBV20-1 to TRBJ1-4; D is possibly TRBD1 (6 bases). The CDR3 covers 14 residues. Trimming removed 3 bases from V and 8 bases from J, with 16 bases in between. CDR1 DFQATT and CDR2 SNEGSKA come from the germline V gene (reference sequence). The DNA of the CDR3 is TGCAGTGCTAGGCGCCCGGGGGGCGGCGAAAAACTGTTTTTT. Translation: CSARRPGGGEKLFF.

In DNA, the CDR3 is TGTGCCAGCAGCTTAGCCCAGTTGAGGGGAGGGCGAGGTGATTCACCCCTCCACTTT. Amino acids: CASSLAQLRGGRGDSPLHF. The chain employs TRBV7-9 and TRBJ1-6, with D possibly matching TRBD1 (5 bases). The CDR3 sequence is 19 residues long. V lost 0 bases to trimming and J lost 8 bases, with 23 bases between them. Looked up from germline, CDR1 is SEHNR and CDR2 is FQNEAQ (reference sequence). The variable domain in full, with the rest retrieved from reference TRBV7-9 and TRBJ1-6, is DTGVSQNPRHKITKRGQNVTFRCDPISEHNRLYWYRQTLGQGPEFLTYFQNEAQLEKSRLLSDRFSAERPKGSFSTLEIQRTEQGDSAMYLCASSLAQLRGGRGDSPLHFGNGTRLTVT.

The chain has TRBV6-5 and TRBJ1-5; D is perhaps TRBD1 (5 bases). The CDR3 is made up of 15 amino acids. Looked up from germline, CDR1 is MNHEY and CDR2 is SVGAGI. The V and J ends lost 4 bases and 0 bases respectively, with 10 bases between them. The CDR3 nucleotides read TGTGCCAGCAGTTCCCAGGGTTATAGCAATCAGCCCCAGCATTTT. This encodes CASSSQGYSNQPQHF.

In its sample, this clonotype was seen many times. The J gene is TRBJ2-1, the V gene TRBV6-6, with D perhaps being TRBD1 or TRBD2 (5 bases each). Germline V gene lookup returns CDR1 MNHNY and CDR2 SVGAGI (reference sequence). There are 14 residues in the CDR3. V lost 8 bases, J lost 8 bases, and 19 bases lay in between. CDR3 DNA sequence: TGTGCCAGCGTTCGGGACCCCTCAGGAGATGAGCAGTTCTTC. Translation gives CASVRDPSGDEQFF.

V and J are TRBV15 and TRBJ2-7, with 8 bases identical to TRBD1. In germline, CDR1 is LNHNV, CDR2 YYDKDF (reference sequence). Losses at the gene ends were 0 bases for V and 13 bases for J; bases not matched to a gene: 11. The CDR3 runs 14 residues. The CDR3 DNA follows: TGTGCCACCAGCAGAGAGGAATCGACAGGGGCGCGATACTTC. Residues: CATSREESTGARYF.

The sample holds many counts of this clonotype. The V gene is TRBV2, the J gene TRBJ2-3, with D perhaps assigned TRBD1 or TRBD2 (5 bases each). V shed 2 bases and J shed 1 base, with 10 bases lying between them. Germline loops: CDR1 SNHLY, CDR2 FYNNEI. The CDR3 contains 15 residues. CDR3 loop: CASSESQGRTDTQYF. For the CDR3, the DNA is TGTGCCAGCAGTGAAAGCCAGGGACGCACAGATACGCAGTATTTT.

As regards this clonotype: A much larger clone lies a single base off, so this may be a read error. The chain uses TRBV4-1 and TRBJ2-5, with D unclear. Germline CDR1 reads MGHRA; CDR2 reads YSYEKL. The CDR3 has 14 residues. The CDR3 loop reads CVSSQAPRQETQYF. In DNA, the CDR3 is TGCGTCAGCAGCCAAGCACCGCGGCAAGAGACCCAGTACTTC.

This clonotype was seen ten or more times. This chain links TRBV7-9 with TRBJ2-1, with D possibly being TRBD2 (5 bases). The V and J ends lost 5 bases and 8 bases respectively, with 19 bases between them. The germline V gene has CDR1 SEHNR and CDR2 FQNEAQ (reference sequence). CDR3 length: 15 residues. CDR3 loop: CASSPVELDRDEQFF. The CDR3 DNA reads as TGTGCCAGCAGCCCGGTGGAACTAGACCGCGATGAGCAGTTCTTC.

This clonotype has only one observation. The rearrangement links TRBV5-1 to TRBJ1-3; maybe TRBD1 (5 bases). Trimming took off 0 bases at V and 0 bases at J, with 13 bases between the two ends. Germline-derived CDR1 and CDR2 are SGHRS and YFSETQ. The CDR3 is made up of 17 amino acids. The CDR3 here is CASSLEGLADSGNTIYF. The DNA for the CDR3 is TGCGCCAGCAGCTTGGAGGGACTGGCAGACTCTGGAAACACCATATATTTT.

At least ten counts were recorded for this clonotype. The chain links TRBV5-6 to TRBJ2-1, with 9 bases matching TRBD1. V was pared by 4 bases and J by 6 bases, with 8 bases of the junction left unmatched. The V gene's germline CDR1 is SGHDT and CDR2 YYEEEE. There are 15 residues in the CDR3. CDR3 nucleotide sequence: TGTGCCAGCAGCCCGAGGGACAGGGCTTTCAATGAGCAGTTCTTC. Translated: CASSPRDRAFNEQFF.